This TCR beta chain was profiled in a study of T cell responses to AZD1222 COVID-19 vaccine. Profiling relied on immunoSEQ multiplex PCR, and the TCRdb table lists in-frame clones only, not all of them. The repertoire holds roughly 150,000 clones, with approximately 83% as singletons. The V and J ends lost 5 bases and 8 bases, in that order; junction bases with no gene match: 11. The germline V gene has CDR1 MDHEN and CDR2 SYDVKM. The CDR3 runs 17 residues. This clonotype was obtained from an adult in good health. Here the sequenced sample was peripheral blood, taken on day 0 of AZD1222 vaccination. The chain links TRBV28 to TRBJ1-6, with TRBD1 matching over 11 bases. The CDR3 DNA reads TGTGCCAGCAGTCCCGCGGACAGGGGGCTTAGAGATTCACCCCTCCACTTT. Amino acids: CASSPADRGLRDSPLHF. Based on the CDR3 plus reference TRBV28 and TRBJ1-6, the full variable domain is DVKVTQSSRYLVKRTGEKVFLECVQDMDHENMFWYRQDPGLGLRLIYFSYDVKMKEKGDIPEGYSVSREKKERFSLILESASTNQTSMYLCASSPADRGLRDSPLHFGNGTRLTVT.